These 24 T cell receptor beta chains were all obtained from the same sample, sequenced in a study of shared clonotypes between healthy human individuals. The table came from immunoSEQ multiplex PCR; TCRdb's copy has only in-frame clones and leaves some out. The table shows over a million clones, with 95% to 97% occurring only once. Material for sequencing was naive CD4+ T cells sorted from blood. Subset: CD45RA+ positively selected. Receptors originate from a man younger than 40 in good health.

V is TRBV28 and J is TRBJ2-7; maybe TRBD1 (5 bases). This CDR3 contains 13 residues. Trimming pared 4 bases from V and 6 bases from J, leaving 13 bases between. Germline V gene data show CDR1 as MDHEN and CDR2 as SYDVKM. The CDR3 DNA reads TGTGCCAGCAGTTCCCAGGGTGCGGCCGAGCAGTACTTC. It is translated as CASSSQGAAEQYF.

V gene TRBV10-3 combines with J gene TRBJ2-7, with D perhaps matching TRBD1 (5 bases). This CDR3 is 14 amino acids long. The V gene lost 0 bases and the J gene lost 0 bases, with 6 bases spanning the gap. CDR1 ENHRY and CDR2 SYGVKD come from the germline V gene. DNA for the CDR3: TGTGCCATCAGTGAGTCGGGGCCCTCCTACGAGCAGTACTTC. Protein product: CAISESGPSYEQYF.

The V gene is TRBV4-3, the J gene TRBJ2-2, with TRBD2 as a possible D gene (5 bases). The V end was cut by 3 bases, the J end by 6 bases, with 14 bases between. This CDR3 is 15 amino acids long. The germline CDR1 and CDR2 sequences are LGHNA and YSLEER. CDR3 DNA sequence: TGCGCCAGCAGCCAGACACTAGACGGATCCGGGGAGCTGTTTTTT. Translation gives CASSQTLDGSGELFF.

The chain links TRBV19 to TRBJ1-5, with D uncertain. CDR1 is LNHDA, CDR2 SQIVND, per germline (reference sequence). This CDR3 is 13 amino acids long. V was clipped by 5 bases and J by 0 bases, with 5 bases between them. The CDR3 sequence: CASSRNSNQPQHF. In DNA, the CDR3 is TGTGCCAGTAGTCGCAATAGCAATCAGCCCCAGCATTTT.

The V call is TRBV7-2, the J call TRBJ2-7; TRBD1 aligns across 7 bases. V gave up 6 bases and J gave up 2 bases; unmatched junction bases: 7. The CDR3 spans 14 residues. CDR1 is SGHTA, CDR2 FQGNSA, per germline. In DNA form, the CDR3 reads TGTGCCAGCAGAAAGACAGGGAGTACCTACGAGCAGTACTTC. Protein sequence: CASRKTGSTYEQYF.

V and J are TRBV4-2 and TRBJ2-7; TRBD2 matches at 9 bases. The trim removed 4 bases at V and 1 base at J, leaving 8 bases unmatched. Germline V gene data show CDR1 as LGHNA and CDR2 as YNFKEQ. CDR3 length: 16 residues. The DNA of the CDR3 is TGTGCCAGCAGCCGTCCACTAGCGGGCCAGTCCTACGAGCAGTACTTC. This encodes CASSRPLAGQSYEQYF.

Regarding this clone: This specimen includes other DNA sequences encoding the same CDR3. The gene calls are TRBV30 and TRBJ1-1; possibly TRBD1 for D (5 bases). CDR3 length: 13 residues. CDR1 and CDR2 (germline): GTSNPN, SVGIG (reference sequence). V lost 0 bases, J lost 4 bases, and 9 bases lay in between. This CDR3 is CAWSVRGVTEAFF. CDR3 nucleotides: TGTGCCTGGAGTGTACGGGGGGTCACTGAAGCTTTCTTT.

The V gene is TRBV11-3, the J gene TRBJ2-5, with D possibly matching TRBD1 (5 bases). Germline CDR1 SGHNT, CDR2 YENEEA. V lost 5 bases, J lost 0 bases, and 22 bases lay in between. The CDR3 covers 18 residues. DNA of the CDR3: TGTGCCAGCAGCCGCCGACCTCTCAGGGTTCCCCACCAAGAGACCCAGTACTTC. Protein sequence: CASSRRPLRVPHQETQYF.

The V call is TRBV5-1, the J call TRBJ2-3; D is perhaps TRBD2 (5 bases). Trimming took off 6 bases at V and 2 bases at J, with 13 bases between the two ends. Germline V CDR1 and CDR2: SGHRS, YFSETQ. This CDR3 spans 14 amino acids. The CDR3: CASTPDGVTDTQYF. The CDR3, as DNA: TGCGCCAGCACCCCCGACGGGGTCACAGATACGCAGTATTTT.

The gene calls are TRBV5-6 and TRBJ1-4; 7 positions match TRBD1. This CDR3 region has 16 residues. CDR1 is SGHDT and CDR2 is YYEEEE in the germline V gene. After removal of 4 bases from V and 8 bases from J, the junction contained 14 bases not matched to a gene. In nucleotides, the CDR3 is TGTGCCAGCAGCCCCACCGGGACCTTAGGGGGCGAAAAACTGTTTTTT. Protein product: CASSPTGTLGGEKLFF.

CDR3 nucleotides: TGCAGTACCACCAATGAGCAGTTCTTC. Encoded protein: CSTTNEQFF. The chain joins TRBV20-1 to TRBJ2-1; D is uncertain. This CDR3 has 9 amino acids. Germline CDR1 reads DFQATT; CDR2 reads SNEGSKA (reference sequence). Deletions cut 8 bases from V and 6 bases from J, with 5 bases between.

V usage is TRBV10-3 and J usage is TRBJ2-3; 8 bases align to TRBD1. Per germline, CDR1 ENHRY and CDR2 SYGVKD. There are 14 residues in the CDR3. The V and J ends lost 3 bases and 3 bases, in that order; junction bases with no gene match: 2. This CDR3 is CAISEQGGTDTQYF. The CDR3 nucleotides are TGTGCCATCAGTGAACAGGGGGGTACAGATACGCAGTATTTT.

The chain uses TRBV5-4 and TRBJ2-7; 15 positions agree with TRBD2. Germline V lookup: CDR1 SGHNT, CDR2 YYREEE (reference sequence). With V trimmed by 4 bases and J by 5 bases, 13 bases remained unmatched. The CDR3 has 18 amino acids. CDR3 protein: CASSDVEGLAGGVHEQYF. CDR3 DNA sequence: TGTGCCAGCAGCGACGTTGAGGGACTAGCGGGAGGAGTCCACGAGCAGTACTTC. Full variable domain (remainder filled in from reference TRBV5-4 and TRBJ2-7): ETGVTQSPTHLIKTRGQQVTLRCSSQSGHNTVSWYQQALGQGPQFIFQYYREEENGRGNFPPRFSGLQFPNYSSELNVNALELDDSALYLCASSDVEGLAGGVHEQYFGPGTRLTVT.

This rearrangement joins TRBV6-1 to TRBJ1-4; no definite D call. The CDR3 has 15 amino acids. CDR1 is MNHNS, CDR2 SASEGT, per germline. The V and J ends lost 4 bases and 6 bases respectively, with 15 bases between them. The CDR3 is CASSAAQLWDEKLFF. The CDR3 region has the DNA TGTGCCAGCAGTGCCGCACAACTCTGGGATGAAAAACTGTTTTTT.

The CDR3 nucleotides read TGTGCCAGCAGCCAAGCCGTTGGTCTATCCTACGAGCAGTACTTC. It translates to CASSQAVGLSYEQYF. The chain joins TRBV4-2 to TRBJ2-7, with D hard to call. Trimming shortened V by 1 base and J by 1 base, and 11 bases separated the two germline ends. The CDR3 extends over 15 amino acids. Looked up from germline, CDR1 is LGHNA and CDR2 is YNFKEQ.

The chain carries TRBV29-1 and TRBJ2-3, with TRBD2 matching over 9 bases. After removal of 6 bases from V and 3 bases from J, the junction contained 7 bases not matched to a gene. CDR3 length equals 14 residues. Per the germline V gene, CDR1 is SQVTM and CDR2 is ANQGSEA. CDR3: CSVASGAYTDTQYF. As DNA, the CDR3 is TGCAGCGTGGCTAGCGGGGCCTATACAGATACGCAGTATTTT.

J is TRBJ2-1 and V is TRBV6-6; TRBD2 aligns across 12 bases. The germline V gene has CDR1 MNHNY and CDR2 SVGAGI (reference sequence). The CDR3 length is 15 residues. The J segment lost 6 bases and the V segment lost 4 bases, leaving 4 bases of the junction unmatched. CDR3 coding DNA: TGTGCCAGCAGTTGGGGACTAGCGGGCCTCAATGAGCAGTTCTTC. As protein: CASSWGLAGLNEQFF.

The chain combines TRBV5-4 with TRBJ2-3; 13 nucleotides line up with TRBD2. Germline CDR1 SGHNT, CDR2 YYREEE (reference sequence). Trimming cost V 6 bases and J 2 bases; bases outside gene matches: 18. CDR3 length: 20 residues. The CDR3 sequence: CASTRGTGGLAGRYTDTQYF. CDR3 bases: TGTGCCAGCACCAGAGGGACAGGGGGACTAGCGGGGAGATACACAGATACGCAGTATTTT.

The rearrangement links TRBV29-1 to TRBJ1-1; D is possibly TRBD1 (6 bases). Germline CDR1 SQVTM, CDR2 ANQGSEA. The CDR3 length is 12 residues. Trimming removed 5 bases from V and 1 base from J, with 8 bases in between. CDR3 coding DNA: TGCAGCGTTTCACAGGGGAACACTGAAGCTTTCTTT. Translated, it gives CSVSQGNTEAFF.

V is TRBV4-1 and J is TRBJ2-5, with 9 bases matching TRBD2. CDR3 length equals 17 residues. V lost 1 base, J lost 5 bases, and 11 bases stayed unmatched. The germline gives CDR1 MGHRA, CDR2 YSYEKL. The CDR3: CASSQAVAGVLGETQYF. In nucleotides, the CDR3 is TGCGCCAGCAGCCAAGCGGTAGCGGGAGTTCTAGGGGAGACCCAGTACTTC.

V gene TRBV18 combines with J gene TRBJ2-2, with D possibly called TRBD1 or TRBD2 (5 bases each). The CDR3 loop spans 16 amino acids. Germline CDR1 and CDR2: KGHSH and LQKENI. V lost 4 bases and J 2 bases, leaving 14 bases between the germline ends. CDR3 in DNA: TGTGCCAGCTCACGAACCCGGGACCGAAACACCGGGGAGCTGTTTTTT. Translation gives CASSRTRDRNTGELFF.

The CDR3 loop is CASSEGLAPQETQYF. CDR3 coding DNA: TGTGCCAGCAGTGAAGGACTAGCGCCCCAAGAGACCCAGTACTTC. The chain employs TRBV2 and TRBJ2-5, with 8 bases lining up with TRBD2. J lost 1 base, V lost 1 base, and 2 bases had no gene match. Germline V gene sequence: CDR1 SNHLY, CDR2 FYNNEI. CDR3 length: 15 amino acids.

The chain employs TRBV11-2 and TRBJ2-7, with D tentatively TRBD1 or TRBD2 (5 bases each). The V and J ends lost 5 bases and 2 bases respectively, with 16 bases between them. Germline V lookup: CDR1 SGHAT, CDR2 FQNNGV. This CDR3 spans 15 amino acids. The DNA of the CDR3 is TGTGCCAGCAGCCTAGCCGGGACGGGGACCTACGAGCAGTACTTC. Translation: CASSLAGTGTYEQYF.

The chain combines TRBV28 with TRBJ2-7, with 8 bases fitting TRBD2. After removal of 7 bases from V and 4 bases from J, the junction contained 12 bases not matched to a gene. Germline V gene sequence: CDR1 MDHEN, CDR2 SYDVKM. The CDR3 consists of 15 residues. The CDR3 reads CASTSPGRAKYEQYF. The CDR3 DNA is TGTGCCAGCACCTCACCCGGGAGGGCGAAATACGAGCAGTACTTC.